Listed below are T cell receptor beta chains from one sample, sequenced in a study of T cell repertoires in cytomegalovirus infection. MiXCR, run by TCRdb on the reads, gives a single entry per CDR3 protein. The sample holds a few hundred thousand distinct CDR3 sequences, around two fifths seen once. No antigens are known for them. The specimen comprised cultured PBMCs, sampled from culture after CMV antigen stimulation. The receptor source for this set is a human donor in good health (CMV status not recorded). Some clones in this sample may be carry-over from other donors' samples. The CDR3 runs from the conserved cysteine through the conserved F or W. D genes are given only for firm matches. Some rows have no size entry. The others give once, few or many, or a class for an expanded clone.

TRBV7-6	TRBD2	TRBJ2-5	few	CASTSGPREGLETQYF	TGTGCCAGCACCTCCGGGCCGCGGGAGGGCCTTGAGACCCAGTACTTC
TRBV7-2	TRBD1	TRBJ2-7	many	CASSTDRGHEQYF	TGTGCCAGCAGCACCGACAGGGGGCACGAGCAGTACTTC
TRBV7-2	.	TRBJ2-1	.	CASSLVVRNEQFF	TGTGCCAGCAGCTTAGTGGTCCGTAATGAGCAGTTCTTC
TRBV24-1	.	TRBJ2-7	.	CATSDNNYGYEQYF	TGTGCCACCAGTGATAACAATTATGGCTACGAGCAGTACTTC
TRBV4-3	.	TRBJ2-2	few	CASSGRLRAGELFF	TGCGCCAGCAGCGGCCGACTAAGGGCGGGGGAGCTGTTTTTT
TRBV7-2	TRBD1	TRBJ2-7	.	CASSLGRGLDYEQYF	TGTGCCAGCAGCTTAGGCAGGGGGCTAGACTACGAGCAGTACTTC
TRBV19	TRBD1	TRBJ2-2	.	CASSPGQSLTGELFF	TGTGCCAGTAGTCCGGGACAGTCCCTGACCGGGGAGCTGTTTTTT
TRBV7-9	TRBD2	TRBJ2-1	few	CASSSGSGGSYNEQFF	TGTGCCAGCAGCTCAGGTAGCGGGGGCTCCTACAATGAGCAGTTCTTC
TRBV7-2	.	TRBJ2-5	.	CASSLGPQYF	TGTGCCAGCAGCTTAGGACCCCAGTACTTC
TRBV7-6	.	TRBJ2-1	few	CASSLALRGSKQFF	TGTGCCAGCAGCTTAGCCCTTCGTGGGAGCAAGCAGTTCTTC
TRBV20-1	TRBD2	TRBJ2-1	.	CSGGGTYNEQFF	TGCAGTGGGGGGGGAACCTACAATGAGCAGTTCTTC
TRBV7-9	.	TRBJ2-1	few	CASSLRNGGEQFF	TGTGCCAGCAGCTTACGGAATGGGGGTGAGCAGTTCTTC
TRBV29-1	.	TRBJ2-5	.	CSDGQSWETQYF	TGCAGCGACGGACAGTCGTGGGAGACCCAGTACTTC
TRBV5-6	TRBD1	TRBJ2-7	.	CASRHRGTYEQYF	TGTGCCAGCAGGCACAGGGGAACCTACGAGCAGTACTTC
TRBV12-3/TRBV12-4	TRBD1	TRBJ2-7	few	CASRHGQGYEQYF	TGTGCCAGCAGGCACGGACAGGGGTACGAGCAGTACTTC
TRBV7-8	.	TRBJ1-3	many	CASSYHRLLPGNTIYF	TGTGCCAGCAGCTACCACAGGTTACTCCCTGGAAACACCATATATTTT
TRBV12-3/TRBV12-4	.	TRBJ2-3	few	CASRQLLGLGLDTQYF	TGTGCCAGCAGGCAACTACTAGGATTGGGTTTAGATACGCAGTATTTT
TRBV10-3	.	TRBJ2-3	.	CASMGTDTQYF	TGTGCCTCGATGGGGACAGATACGCAGTATTTT
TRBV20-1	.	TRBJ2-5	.	CSAEKSYQETQYF	TGCAGTGCTGAGAAATCGTACCAAGAGACCCAGTACTTC
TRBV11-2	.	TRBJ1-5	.	CASSLVVGQPQHF	TGTGCCAGCAGCTTAGTTGTGGGGCAGCCCCAGCATTTT
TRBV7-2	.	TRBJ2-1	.	CASSLGSINNEQFF	TGTGCCAGCAGCTTAGGGTCGATAAACAATGAGCAGTTCTTC
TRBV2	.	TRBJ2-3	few	CASRQESLALTDTQYF	TGTGCCAGCAGACAAGAGTCCCTAGCGCTCACAGATACGCAGTATTTT
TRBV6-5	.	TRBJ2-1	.	CASSRGGLGVNEQFF	TGTGCCAGCAGCCGAGGGGGGCTAGGAGTTAATGAGCAGTTCTTC
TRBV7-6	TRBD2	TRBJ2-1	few	CASSSSGSLVEQFF	TGTGCCAGCAGCTCCAGCGGGAGTTTGGTTGAGCAGTTCTTC
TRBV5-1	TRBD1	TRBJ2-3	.	CASSGTGTGFGTDTQYF	TGCGCCAGCAGCGGGACCGGGACAGGGTTTGGCACAGATACGCAGTATTTT
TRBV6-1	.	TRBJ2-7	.	CASTGQAGYEQYF	TGTGCCAGCACCGGGCAGGCGGGATACGAGCAGTACTTC
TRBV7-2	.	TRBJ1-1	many	CASSLVGATEAFF	TGTGCCAGCAGCTTAGTAGGGGCTACTGAAGCTTTCTTT
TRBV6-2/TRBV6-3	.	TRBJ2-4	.	CASSYEGVGGIQYF	TGTGCCAGCAGTTACGAAGGGGTAGGAGGCATTCAGTACTTC
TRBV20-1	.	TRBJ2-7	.	CSAEASYEQYF	TGCAGTGCCGAGGCTAGTTACGAGCAGTACTTC
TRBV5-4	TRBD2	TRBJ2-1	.	CASTLGLAGDEQFF	TGTGCCAGCACACTGGGACTAGCGGGGGATGAGCAGTTCTTC
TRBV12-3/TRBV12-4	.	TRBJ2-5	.	CASSQRWGGPNF	TGTGCCAGCAGTCAGAGGTGGGGGGGCCCTAACTTC